The 28 T cell receptor beta chains below were found in one sample sequenced in a study of CD8+ T cells in alopecia areata. Once RNA had been extracted, it was reverse transcribed into cDNA to act as the sequencing template. Assay used: immunoSEQ multiplex PCR; TCRdb lists only in-frame clones, some missing. Among over 150,000 clones listed, around three fifths were seen once. The treatment here: oral pan-JAK inhibitor, 5-10 mg twice daily. Sample: CD8+ T cells sorted from blood, taken at week 24, from a patient treated with tofacitinib. The receptors here all came from a human donor with alopecia areata.

This chain connects TRBV5-6 to TRBJ1-2, with 9 bases aligning to TRBD1. Germline V gene lookup returns CDR1 SGHDT and CDR2 YYEEEE. Germline trimming cut 4 bases from V and 3 bases from J; bases unmatched to any gene: 19. CDR3 length: 19 amino acids. The CDR3 is CASSPAGQGQARAYYGYTF. The CDR3, as DNA: TGTGCCAGCAGCCCTGCGGGACAGGGCCAGGCCCGCGCATACTATGGCTACACCTTC.

The V gene is TRBV6-1, the J gene TRBJ2-2, with TRBD1 matching 7 bases. J gave up 7 bases and V 4 bases, and 6 bases lay outside the gene matches. CDR1 and CDR2 from the germline V gene are MNHNS and SASEGT. The CDR3 covers 14 residues. CDR3 residues: CASSGGQYLGELFF. CDR3 DNA: TGTGCCAGCAGTGGGGGACAGTACCTCGGGGAGCTGTTTTTT.

The V call is TRBV5-6, the J call TRBJ2-7; D may be TRBD1 (5 bases). This CDR3 spans 14 amino acids. From germline, CDR1 is SGHDT and CDR2 YYEEEE. The germline V and J ends were trimmed by 0 bases and 0 bases, with 7 bases remaining between them. CDR3 region: CASSLGQFSYEQYF. DNA of the CDR3: TGTGCCAGCAGCTTGGGACAGTTCTCCTACGAGCAGTACTTC.

This clone showed up just a few times. V usage is TRBV25-1 and J usage is TRBJ1-4, with D maybe TRBD1 (5 bases). The V gene lost 11 bases and the J gene lost 7 bases, with 11 bases spanning the gap. The CDR3 loop spans 11 amino acids. The germline CDR1 and CDR2 sequences are MGHDK and SYGVNS. The CDR3, as DNA: TGTGCCGCCGGGGGGATTGAAAAACTGTTTTTT. It specifies CAAGGIEKLFF.

The chain is built from TRBV30 and TRBJ1-1; D is unresolved. The germline V and J ends were trimmed by 0 bases and 5 bases, with 7 bases remaining between them. The CDR3 loop spans 12 amino acids. Germline V gene sequence: CDR1 GTSNPN, CDR2 SVGIG (reference sequence). CDR3 coding DNA: TGTGCCTGGAGTGTTCGTGTGACTGAAGCTTTCTTT. It codes for CAWSVRVTEAFF. Together with reference TRBV30 and TRBJ1-1, the CDR3 gives the full variable domain: SQTIHQWPATLVQPVGSPLSLECTVEGTSNPNLYWYRQAAGRGLQLLFYSVGIGQISSEVPQNLSASRPQDRQFILSSKKLLLSDSGFYLCAWSVRVTEAFFGQGTRLTVV.

The chain couples TRBV2 to TRBJ1-5; D ambiguous. The CDR3 contains 15 residues. Trimming removed 8 bases from V and 1 base from J, with 15 bases in between. CDR1 and CDR2 (germline): SNHLY, FYNNEI. The CDR3 loop is CASGGRGPSNQPQHF. CDR3 nucleotide sequence: TGTGCCAGCGGCGGACGAGGGCCGAGCAATCAGCCCCAGCATTTT.

The chain combines TRBV29-1 with TRBJ1-1, with TRBD1 matching over 7 bases. CDR3 length: 14 amino acids. The J segment lost 1 base and the V segment lost 6 bases, leaving 8 bases of the junction unmatched. Germline V CDR1 and CDR2: SQVTM, ANQGSEA. The CDR3 DNA reads as TGCAGCGTCTACCAAGGACAGGAGAACACTGAAGCTTTCTTT. Translating it yields CSVYQGQENTEAFF.

This chain links TRBV19 with TRBJ2-7; TRBD2 matches 9 bases. The CDR3 runs 14 residues. V shed 8 bases, J shed 1 base, and the junction held 6 bases outside the gene matches. Germline V gene sequence: CDR1 LNHDA, CDR2 SQIVND (reference sequence). The CDR3 loop reads CASAKRGASYEQYF. The CDR3 DNA reads as TGTGCCAGTGCCAAGCGGGGGGCATCCTACGAGCAGTACTTC.

CDR3 bases: TGTGCCAGCAGTAAGCCAGACGAGACCCAGTACTTC. It is translated as CASSKPDETQYF. V gene TRBV27 combines with J gene TRBJ2-5; no reliable D call. Per germline, CDR1 MNHEY and CDR2 SMNVEV (reference sequence). The CDR3 sequence is 12 residues long. Trimming removed 5 bases at V and 5 bases at J, with 9 bases between.

In this sample, this clone turned up a few times. The chain recombines TRBV5-1 with TRBJ2-7; 7 nucleotides align to TRBD1. The trim removed 3 bases at V and 5 bases at J, leaving 5 bases unmatched. The germline V gene has CDR1 SGHRS and CDR2 YFSETQ. There are 13 residues in the CDR3. The CDR3 sequence: CASSWRQGNEQYF. CDR3 bases: TGCGCCAGCAGCTGGAGACAGGGCAACGAGCAGTACTTC.

This clone showed up just a few times. Distinct nucleotide sequences in the sample also encode this CDR3. In DNA, the CDR3 is TGCGCCAGCAGCTTCAGTGGGGCCAACGTCCTGACTTTC. Its translation: CASSFSGANVLTF. The chain is built from TRBV5-1 and TRBJ2-6; D gene unclear. Trimming cost V 2 bases and J 3 bases, with 3 bases left between them. There are 13 residues in the CDR3. CDR1 is SGHRS, CDR2 YFSETQ, per germline. Combining the CDR3 with reference TRBV5-1 and TRBJ2-6 gives the whole variable domain KAGVTQTPRYLIKTRGQQVTLSCSPISGHRSVSWYQQTPGQGLQFLFEYFSETQRNKGNFPGRFSGRQFSNSRSEMNVSTLELGDSALYLCASSFSGANVLTFGAGSRLTVL.

The CDR3 bases are TGTGCCAGCAGCCCACCCGGACCGTGGACAGATACGCAGTATTTT. This encodes CASSPPGPWTDTQYF. The V and J genes are TRBV7-9 and TRBJ2-3; D remains ambiguous. The V gene's germline CDR1 is SEHNR and CDR2 FQNEAQ (reference sequence). Trimming removed 5 bases from V and 3 bases from J, with 15 bases in between. CDR3 size: 15 residues.

The rearrangement links TRBV27 to TRBJ1-5, with 9 positions matching TRBD1. V trimming: 5 bases; J trimming: 5 bases; junction bases outside the gene matches: 4. CDR3 length: 14 residues. Germline loops: CDR1 MNHEY, CDR2 SMNVEV (reference sequence). CDR3 nucleotide sequence: TGTGCCAGCAGTAAGGGACAGGGATATCAGCCCCAGCATTTT. Translation: CASSKGQGYQPQHF.

The chain has TRBV27 and TRBJ2-3; D unclear. This CDR3 spans 14 amino acids. Between the trimmed V and J ends, which lost 3 bases and 1 base, there was a span of 8 bases. From germline, CDR1 is MNHEY and CDR2 SMNVEV (reference sequence). CDR3 DNA sequence: TGTGCCAGCAGTTTCCTGTCTGGCACAGATACGCAGTATTTT. It is translated as CASSFLSGTDTQYF.

V gene TRBV7-9 combines with J gene TRBJ2-5; TRBD2 is a possible D gene (6 bases). Trimming removed 4 bases at V and 4 bases at J, with 10 bases between. CDR1 and CDR2 (germline): SEHNR, FQNEAQ (reference sequence). The CDR3 spans 13 residues. The CDR3 DNA reads as TGTGCCAGCAGCTCTGGGGGACTAGAGACCCAGTACTTC. This translates into CASSSGGLETQYF.

This clone was counted a few times. This chain uses TRBV19 with TRBJ1-1; no definite D call. The germline V and J ends were trimmed by 3 bases and 10 bases, with 9 bases remaining between them. The germline V gene has CDR1 LNHDA and CDR2 SQIVND (reference sequence). This CDR3 has 11 residues. The CDR3 sequence: CASSIGFVAFF. CDR3 DNA sequence: TGTGCCAGTAGTATTGGGTTTGTAGCTTTCTTT.

The rearrangement links TRBV15 to TRBJ1-6; 7 bases line up with TRBD1. CDR1 and CDR2 (germline): LNHNV, YYDKDF (reference sequence). CDR3 size: 15 residues. J lost 7 bases, V lost 6 bases, and 9 bases had no gene match. The CDR3, as DNA: TGTGCCACCAGGAGGGACAGTATGAGGAATTCACCCCTCCACTTT. It translates to CATRRDSMRNSPLHF.

Written as DNA, the CDR3 is TGTGCCAGCAGTGACGGGACAGCGGAGGAGCAGTACTTC. This gives the protein CASSDGTAEEQYF. The chain combines TRBV2 with TRBJ2-7, with 7 nucleotides matching TRBD1. Germline CDR1 SNHLY, CDR2 FYNNEI. Trimming removed 3 bases from V and 7 bases from J; junction bases left unmatched: 6. The CDR3 contains 13 residues. The full variable domain, in which reference TRBV2 and TRBJ2-7 provide the parts outside the CDR3, is EPEVTQTPSHQVTQMGQEVILRCVPISNHLYFYWYRQILGQKVEFLVSFYNNEISEKSEIFDDQFSVERPDGSNFTLKIRSTKLEDSAMYFCASSDGTAEEQYFGPGTRLTVT.

This clone was counted once. This chain uses TRBV13 with TRBJ2-1, with 7 bases aligning to TRBD2. Losses at the gene ends were 1 base for V and 5 bases for J; bases not matched to a gene: 2. The V gene's germline CDR1 is PRHDT and CDR2 FYEKMQ (reference sequence). The CDR3 is made up of 14 amino acids. The CDR3 here is CASSLAGGHNEQFF. The CDR3 coding sequence is TGTGCCAGCAGCTTAGCGGGGGGTCACAATGAGCAGTTCTTC.

The chain employs TRBV5-6 and TRBJ1-2; D not certain. CDR1 is SGHDT and CDR2 is YYEEEE in the germline V gene. The CDR3 has 13 amino acids. Trimming took 0 bases from V and 6 from J, leaving 9 bases between them. The CDR3 DNA is TGTGCCAGCAGCTTGGGTGGAGGGCATGGCTACACCTTC. It yields the protein CASSLGGGHGYTF.

The rearrangement uses TRBV2 and TRBJ1-6; no firm D call. CDR1 is SNHLY and CDR2 is FYNNEI in the germline V gene. CDR3 size: 15 residues. V was cut by 3 bases and J by 7 bases, with 13 bases left in between. The chain's CDR3 is CASSDSPAVNSPLHF. CDR3 nucleotides: TGTGCCAGCAGTGACTCCCCGGCGGTGAATTCACCCCTCCACTTT.

The genes are TRBV5-4 and TRBJ2-7; maybe TRBD1 (5 bases). The CDR3 totals 14 residues. The germline V gene has CDR1 SGHNT and CDR2 YYREEE (reference sequence). The germline V and J ends were trimmed by 0 bases and 2 bases, with 9 bases remaining between them. CDR3 protein: CASSLGIGAYEQYF. CDR3 nucleotides: TGTGCCAGCAGCTTGGGTATAGGGGCCTACGAGCAGTACTTC.

The gene calls are TRBV9 and TRBJ1-6; 8 nucleotides align to TRBD1. Germline values: CDR1 SGDLS, CDR2 YYNGEE. Unmatched junction bases numbered 7, after V lost 1 base and J lost 7 bases. The CDR3 runs 16 residues. The CDR3 sequence: CASSVSWTGPNSPLHF. DNA of the CDR3: TGTGCCAGCAGCGTATCCTGGACAGGGCCGAATTCACCCCTCCACTTT.

V usage is TRBV5-1 and J usage is TRBJ2-3; D not resolved. The CDR3 covers 15 residues. Germline CDR1 is SGHRS and CDR2 is YFSETQ. Trimming removed 3 bases at V and 4 bases at J, with 15 bases between. The CDR3 loop reads CASSSVVTGPDTQYF. The DNA for the CDR3 is TGCGCCAGCAGCTCTGTGGTTACCGGCCCAGATACGCAGTATTTT.

J is TRBJ2-7 and V is TRBV11-2, with a weak D call TRBD1 (6 bases). Deletions cut 5 bases from V and 4 bases from J, with 15 bases between. There are 14 residues in the CDR3. CDR1 and CDR2 (germline): SGHAT, FQNNGV. The CDR3 region is CASSQQGSRYEQYF. The DNA for the CDR3 is TGTGCCAGCAGCCAACAGGGATCCCGTTACGAGCAGTACTTC.

This clone was counted once. The chain links TRBV6-5 to TRBJ1-1; D unresolved. Trimming removed 5 bases at V and 1 base at J, with 11 bases between. Germline V gene sequence: CDR1 MNHEY, CDR2 SVGAGI. The CDR3 spans 14 residues. As DNA, the CDR3 is TGTGCCAGCAGTCCAAGAGCGTGGAACACTGAAGCTTTCTTT. Translated, it gives CASSPRAWNTEAFF.

The rearrangement joins TRBV18 to TRBJ1-4; D ambiguous. The CDR3 is 13 residues long. Germline values: CDR1 KGHSH, CDR2 LQKENI. V was trimmed by 0 bases and J by 8 bases, leaving 7 bases between them. In nucleotides, the CDR3 is TGTGCCAGCTCACCACCCGGGAACGAAAAACTGTTTTTT. It is translated as CASSPPGNEKLFF.

The gene calls are TRBV7-9 and TRBJ1-1; no clear D gene. This CDR3 region has 15 residues. Germline V gene sequence: CDR1 SEHNR, CDR2 FQNEAQ (reference sequence). Trimming stripped 1 base from V and 0 bases from J, with 9 bases between. The CDR3 nucleotides read TGTGCCAGCAGCTTAGTGGCCAGAATGAACACTGAAGCTTTCTTT. Translated: CASSLVARMNTEAFF.